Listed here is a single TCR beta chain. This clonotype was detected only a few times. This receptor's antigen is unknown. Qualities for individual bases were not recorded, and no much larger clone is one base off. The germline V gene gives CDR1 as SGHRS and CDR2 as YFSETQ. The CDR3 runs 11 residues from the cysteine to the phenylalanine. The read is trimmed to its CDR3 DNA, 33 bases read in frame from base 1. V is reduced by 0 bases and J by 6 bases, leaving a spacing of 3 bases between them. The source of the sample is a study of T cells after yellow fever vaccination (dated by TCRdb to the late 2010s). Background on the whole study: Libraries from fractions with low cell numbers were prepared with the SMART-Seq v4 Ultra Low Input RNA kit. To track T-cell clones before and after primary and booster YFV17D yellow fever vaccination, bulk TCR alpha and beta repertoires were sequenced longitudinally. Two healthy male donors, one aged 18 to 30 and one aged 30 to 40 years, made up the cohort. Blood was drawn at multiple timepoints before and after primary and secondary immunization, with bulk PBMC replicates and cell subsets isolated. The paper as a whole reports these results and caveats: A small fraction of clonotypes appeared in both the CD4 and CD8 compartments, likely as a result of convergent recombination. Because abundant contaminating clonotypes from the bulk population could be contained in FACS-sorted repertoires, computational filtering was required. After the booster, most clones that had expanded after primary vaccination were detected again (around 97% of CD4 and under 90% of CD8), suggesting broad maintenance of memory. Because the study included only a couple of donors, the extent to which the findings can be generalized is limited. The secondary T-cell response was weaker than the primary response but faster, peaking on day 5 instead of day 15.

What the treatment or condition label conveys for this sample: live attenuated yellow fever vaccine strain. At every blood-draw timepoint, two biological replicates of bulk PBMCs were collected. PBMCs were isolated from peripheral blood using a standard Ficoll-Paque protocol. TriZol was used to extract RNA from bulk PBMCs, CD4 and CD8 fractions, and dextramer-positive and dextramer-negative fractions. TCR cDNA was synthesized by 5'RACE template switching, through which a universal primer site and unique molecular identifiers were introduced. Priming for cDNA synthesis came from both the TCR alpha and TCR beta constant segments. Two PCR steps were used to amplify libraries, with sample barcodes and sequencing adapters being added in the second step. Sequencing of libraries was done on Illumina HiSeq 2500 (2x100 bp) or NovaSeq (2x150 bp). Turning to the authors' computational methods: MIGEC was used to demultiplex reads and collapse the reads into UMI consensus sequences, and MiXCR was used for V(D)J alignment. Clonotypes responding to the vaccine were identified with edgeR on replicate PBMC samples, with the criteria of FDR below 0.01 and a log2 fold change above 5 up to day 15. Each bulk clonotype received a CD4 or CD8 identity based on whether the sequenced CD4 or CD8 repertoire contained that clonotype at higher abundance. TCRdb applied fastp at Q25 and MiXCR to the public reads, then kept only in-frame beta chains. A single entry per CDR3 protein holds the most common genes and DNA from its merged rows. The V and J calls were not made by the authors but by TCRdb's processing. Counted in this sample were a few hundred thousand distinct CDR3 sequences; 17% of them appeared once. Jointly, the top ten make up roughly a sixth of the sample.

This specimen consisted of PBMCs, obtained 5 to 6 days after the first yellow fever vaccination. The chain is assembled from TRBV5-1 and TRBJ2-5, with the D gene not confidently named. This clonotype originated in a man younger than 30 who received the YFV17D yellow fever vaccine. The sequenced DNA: TGCGCCAGCAGCTTGGAGCAGACCCAGTACTTC. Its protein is CASSLEQTQYF.